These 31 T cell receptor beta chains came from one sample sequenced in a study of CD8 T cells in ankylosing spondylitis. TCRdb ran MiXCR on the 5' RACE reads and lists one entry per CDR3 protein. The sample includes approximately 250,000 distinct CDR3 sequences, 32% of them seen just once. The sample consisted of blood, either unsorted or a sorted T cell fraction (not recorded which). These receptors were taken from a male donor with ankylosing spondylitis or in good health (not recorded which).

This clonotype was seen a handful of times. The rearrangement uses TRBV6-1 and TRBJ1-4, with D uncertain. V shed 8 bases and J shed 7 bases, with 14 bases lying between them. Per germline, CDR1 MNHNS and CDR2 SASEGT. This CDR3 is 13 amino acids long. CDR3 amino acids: CASRAARGEKLFF. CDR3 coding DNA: TGTGCCAGCCGGGCAGCGCGGGGTGAAAAACTGTTTTTT.

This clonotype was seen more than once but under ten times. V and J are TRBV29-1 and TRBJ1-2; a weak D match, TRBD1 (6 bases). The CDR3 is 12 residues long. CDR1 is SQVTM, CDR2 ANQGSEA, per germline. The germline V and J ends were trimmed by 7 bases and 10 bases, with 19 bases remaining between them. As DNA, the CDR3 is TGCAGCGCCCGCGAGGAGGGGGGGTTCTACACCTTC. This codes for CSAREEGGFYTF.

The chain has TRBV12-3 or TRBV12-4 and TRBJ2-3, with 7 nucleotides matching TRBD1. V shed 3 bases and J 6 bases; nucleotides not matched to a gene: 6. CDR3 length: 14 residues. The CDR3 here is CASSFGTVGDTQYF. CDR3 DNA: TGTGCCAGCAGTTTCGGGACAGTGGGCGATACGCAGTATTTT.

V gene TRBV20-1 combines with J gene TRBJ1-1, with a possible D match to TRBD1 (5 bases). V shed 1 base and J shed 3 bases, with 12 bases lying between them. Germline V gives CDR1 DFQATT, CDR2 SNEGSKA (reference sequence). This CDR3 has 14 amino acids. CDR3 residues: CSARAGGGHTEAFF. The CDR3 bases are TGCAGTGCTAGAGCGGGGGGTGGGCACACTGAAGCTTTCTTT.

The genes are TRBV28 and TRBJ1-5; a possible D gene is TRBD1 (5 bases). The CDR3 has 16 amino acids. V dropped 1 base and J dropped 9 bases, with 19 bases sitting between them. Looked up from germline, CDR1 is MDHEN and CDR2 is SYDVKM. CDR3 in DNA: TGTGCCAGCAGTTTATTGGGGACGGCTGTCGTGCGGCCCCAGCATTTT. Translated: CASSLLGTAVVRPQHF. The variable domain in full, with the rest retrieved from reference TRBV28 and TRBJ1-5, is DVKVTQSSRYLVKRTGEKVFLECVQDMDHENMFWYRQDPGLGLRLIYFSYDVKMKEKGDIPEGYSVSREKKERFSLILESASTNQTSMYLCASSLLGTAVVRPQHFGDGTRLSIL.

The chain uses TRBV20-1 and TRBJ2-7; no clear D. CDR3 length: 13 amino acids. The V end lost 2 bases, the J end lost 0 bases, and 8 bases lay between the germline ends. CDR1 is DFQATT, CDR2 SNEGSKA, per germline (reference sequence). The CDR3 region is CSARISGSYEQYF. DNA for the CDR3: TGCAGTGCTAGAATTTCCGGCTCCTACGAGCAGTACTTC.

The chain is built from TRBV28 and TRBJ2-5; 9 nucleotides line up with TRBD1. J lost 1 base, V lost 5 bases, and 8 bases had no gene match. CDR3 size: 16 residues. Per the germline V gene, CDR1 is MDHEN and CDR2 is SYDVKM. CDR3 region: CASSVRQGESQETQYF. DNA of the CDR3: TGTGCCAGCAGTGTGAGACAGGGGGAGTCCCAAGAGACCCAGTACTTC.

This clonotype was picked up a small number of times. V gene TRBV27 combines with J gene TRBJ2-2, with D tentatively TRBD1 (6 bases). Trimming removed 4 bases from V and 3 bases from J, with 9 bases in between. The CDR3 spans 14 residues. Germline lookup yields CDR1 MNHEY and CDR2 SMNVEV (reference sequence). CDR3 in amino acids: CASSSQGYTGELFF. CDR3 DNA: TGTGCCAGCAGTTCTCAGGGGTACACCGGGGAGCTGTTTTTT.

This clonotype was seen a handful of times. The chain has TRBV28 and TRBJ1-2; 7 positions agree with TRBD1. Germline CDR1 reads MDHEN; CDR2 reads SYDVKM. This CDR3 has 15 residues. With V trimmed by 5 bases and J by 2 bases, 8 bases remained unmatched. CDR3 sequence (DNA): TGTGCCAGCAGTCAGGTCTTACAGGGGAACTATGGCTACACCTTC. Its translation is CASSQVLQGNYGYTF.

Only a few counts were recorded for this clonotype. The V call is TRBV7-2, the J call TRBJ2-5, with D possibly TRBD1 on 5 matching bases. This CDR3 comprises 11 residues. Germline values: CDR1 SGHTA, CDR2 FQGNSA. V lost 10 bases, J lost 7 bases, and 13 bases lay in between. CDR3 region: CATLVQGTQYF. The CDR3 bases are TGTGCCACTCTGGTCCAGGGGACCCAGTACTTC.

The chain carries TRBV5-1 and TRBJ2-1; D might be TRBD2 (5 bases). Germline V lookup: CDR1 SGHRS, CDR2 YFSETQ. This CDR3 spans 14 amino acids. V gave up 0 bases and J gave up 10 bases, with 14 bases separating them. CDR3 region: CASSLVTGIGEQFF. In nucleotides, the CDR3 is TGCGCCAGCAGCTTGGTGACGGGGATTGGGGAGCAGTTCTTC.

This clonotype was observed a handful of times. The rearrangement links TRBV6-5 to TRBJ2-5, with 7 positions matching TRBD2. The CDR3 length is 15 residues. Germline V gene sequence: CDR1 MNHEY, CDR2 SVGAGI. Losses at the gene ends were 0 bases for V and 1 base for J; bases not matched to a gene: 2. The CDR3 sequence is CASSYSGGSQETQYF. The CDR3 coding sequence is TGTGCCAGCAGTTACTCGGGGGGGTCCCAAGAGACCCAGTACTTC.

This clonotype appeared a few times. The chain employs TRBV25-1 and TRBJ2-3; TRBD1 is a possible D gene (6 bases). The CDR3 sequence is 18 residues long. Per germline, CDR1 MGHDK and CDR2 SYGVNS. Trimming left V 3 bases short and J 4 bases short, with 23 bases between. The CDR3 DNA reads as TGTGCCAGCAGTGATTACGACAGGCCCGAGGTTGTGGCAGATACGCAGTATTTT. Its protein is CASSDYDRPEVVADTQYF.

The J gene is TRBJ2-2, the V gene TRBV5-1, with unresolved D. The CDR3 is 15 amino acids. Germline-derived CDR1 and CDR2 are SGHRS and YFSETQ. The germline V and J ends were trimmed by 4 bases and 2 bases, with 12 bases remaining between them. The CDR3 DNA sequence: TGCGCCAGCAGCAACACCAATAAAAACACCGGGGAGCTGTTTTTT. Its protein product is CASSNTNKNTGELFF.

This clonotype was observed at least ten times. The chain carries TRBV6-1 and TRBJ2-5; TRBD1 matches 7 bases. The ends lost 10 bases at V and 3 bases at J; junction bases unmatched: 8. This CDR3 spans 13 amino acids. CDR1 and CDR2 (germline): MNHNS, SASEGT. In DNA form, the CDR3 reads TGTGCCATCAGGAGAGGGGGCGAAGAGACCCAGTACTTC. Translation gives CAIRRGGEETQYF.

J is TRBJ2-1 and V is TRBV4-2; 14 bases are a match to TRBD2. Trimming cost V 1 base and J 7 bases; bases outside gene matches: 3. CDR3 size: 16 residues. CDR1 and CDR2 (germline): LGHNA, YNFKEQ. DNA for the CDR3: TGTGCCAGCAGCCAAGGACTAGCGGGGGGGCAGAATGAGCAGTTCTTC. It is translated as CASSQGLAGGQNEQFF.

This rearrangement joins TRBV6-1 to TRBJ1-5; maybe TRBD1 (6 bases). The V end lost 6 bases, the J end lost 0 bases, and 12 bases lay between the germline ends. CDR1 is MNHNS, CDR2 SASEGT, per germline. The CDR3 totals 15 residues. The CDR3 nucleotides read TGTGCCAGCAGAGAAACAGGGAATAGCAATCAGCCCCAGCATTTT. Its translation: CASRETGNSNQPQHF.

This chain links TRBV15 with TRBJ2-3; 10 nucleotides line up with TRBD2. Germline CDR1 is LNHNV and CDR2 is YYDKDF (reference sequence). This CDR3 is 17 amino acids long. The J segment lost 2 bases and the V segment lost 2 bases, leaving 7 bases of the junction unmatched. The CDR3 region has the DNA TGTGCCACCAGCAGACCTCCTAGCGGGGGCCCCACAGATACGCAGTATTTT. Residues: CATSRPPSGGPTDTQYF.

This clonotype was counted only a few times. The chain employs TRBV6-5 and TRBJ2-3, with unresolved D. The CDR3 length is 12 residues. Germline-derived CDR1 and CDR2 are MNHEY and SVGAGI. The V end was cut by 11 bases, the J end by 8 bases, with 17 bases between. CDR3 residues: CASISEPGTQYF. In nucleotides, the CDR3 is TGTGCCTCGATCTCGGAACCGGGTACGCAGTATTTT.

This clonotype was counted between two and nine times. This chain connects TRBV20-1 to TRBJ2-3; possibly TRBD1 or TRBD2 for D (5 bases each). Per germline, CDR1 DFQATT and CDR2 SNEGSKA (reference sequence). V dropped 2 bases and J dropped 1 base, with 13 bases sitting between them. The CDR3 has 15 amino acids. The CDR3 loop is CSARPPGSGTDTQYF. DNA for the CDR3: TGCAGTGCTAGACCCCCAGGGAGTGGCACAGATACGCAGTATTTT.

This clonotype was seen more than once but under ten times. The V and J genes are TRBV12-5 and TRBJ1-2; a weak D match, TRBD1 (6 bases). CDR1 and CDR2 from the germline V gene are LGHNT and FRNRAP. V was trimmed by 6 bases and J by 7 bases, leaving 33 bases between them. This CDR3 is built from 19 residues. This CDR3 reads CASGRPGGTVTNGWRGYTF. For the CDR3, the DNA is TGTGCTAGTGGGCGGCCTGGGGGCACAGTAACTAACGGATGGCGTGGCTACACCTTC.

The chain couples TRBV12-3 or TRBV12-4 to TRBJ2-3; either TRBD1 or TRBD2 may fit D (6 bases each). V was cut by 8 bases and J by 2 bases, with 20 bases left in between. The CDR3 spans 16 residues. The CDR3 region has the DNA TGTGCCAGCCGCCCAATGGGGGGCGCAGCCACAGATACGCAGTATTTT. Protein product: CASRPMGGAATDTQYF.

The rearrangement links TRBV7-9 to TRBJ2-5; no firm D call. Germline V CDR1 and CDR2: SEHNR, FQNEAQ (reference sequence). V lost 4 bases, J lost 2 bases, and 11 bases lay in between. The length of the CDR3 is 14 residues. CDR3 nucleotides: TGTGCCAGCAGCTCCCAGACGGTGCAAGAGACCCAGTACTTC. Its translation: CASSSQTVQETQYF.

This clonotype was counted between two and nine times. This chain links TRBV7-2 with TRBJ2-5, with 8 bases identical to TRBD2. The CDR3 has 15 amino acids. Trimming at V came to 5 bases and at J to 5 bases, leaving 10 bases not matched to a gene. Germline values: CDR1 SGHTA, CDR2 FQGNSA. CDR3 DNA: TGTGCCAGCAGCCCGTCGGGACTAGGTAGCGAGACCCAGTACTTC. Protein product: CASSPSGLGSETQYF. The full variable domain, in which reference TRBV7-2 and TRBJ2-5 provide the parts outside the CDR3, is GAGVSQSPSNKVTEKGKDVELRCDPISGHTALYWYRQSLGQGLEFLIYFQGNSAPDKSGLPSDRFSAERTGGSVSTLTIQRTQQEDSAVYLCASSPSGLGSETQYFGPGTRLLVL.

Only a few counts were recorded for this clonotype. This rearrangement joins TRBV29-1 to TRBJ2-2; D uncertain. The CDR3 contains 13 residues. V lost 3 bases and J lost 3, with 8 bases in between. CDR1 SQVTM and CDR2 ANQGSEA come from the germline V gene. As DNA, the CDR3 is TGCAGCGTTGAGGGCAGGTACACCGGGGAGCTGTTTTTT. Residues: CSVEGRYTGELFF.

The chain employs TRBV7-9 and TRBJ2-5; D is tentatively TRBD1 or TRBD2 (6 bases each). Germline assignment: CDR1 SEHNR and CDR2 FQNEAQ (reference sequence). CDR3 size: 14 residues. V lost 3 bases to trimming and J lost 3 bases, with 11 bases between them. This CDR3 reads CASSLVRGEETQYF. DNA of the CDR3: TGTGCCAGCAGCTTGGTGAGGGGGGAAGAGACCCAGTACTTC.

This CDR3 is CSATGRFGNQPQHF. CDR3 in DNA: TGCAGCGCCACAGGCCGATTTGGCAATCAGCCCCAGCATTTT. The chain combines TRBV20-1 with TRBJ1-5; a possible D gene is TRBD1 (5 bases). This CDR3 region has 14 residues. Germline V lookup: CDR1 DFQATT, CDR2 SNEGSKA (reference sequence).

The CDR3 loop is CSVSPGPGGYGYTF. The CDR3 DNA reads TGCAGCGTTAGCCCGGGCCCCGGGGGTTATGGCTACACCTTC. The gene calls are TRBV29-1 and TRBJ1-2; possibly TRBD1 for D (5 bases). The CDR3 extends over 14 amino acids. Germline V gives CDR1 SQVTM, CDR2 ANQGSEA. Between the trimmed V and J ends, which lost 5 bases and 5 bases, there was a span of 18 bases.

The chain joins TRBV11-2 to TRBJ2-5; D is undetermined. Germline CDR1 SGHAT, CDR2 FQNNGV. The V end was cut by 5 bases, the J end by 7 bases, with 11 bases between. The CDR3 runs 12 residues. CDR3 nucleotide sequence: TGTGCCAGCAGCCGCACACCGGGGACCCAGTACTTC. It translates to CASSRTPGTQYF.

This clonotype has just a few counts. The CDR3 nucleotides read TGCAGTGCTCCAGACACCCTGAACACTGAAGCTTTCTTT. Amino acids: CSAPDTLNTEAFF. V is TRBV20-1 and J is TRBJ1-1; D remains unclear. V was clipped by 5 bases and J by 0 bases, with 10 bases between them. CDR3 size: 13 residues. The germline V gene encodes CDR1 DFQATT and CDR2 SNEGSKA (reference sequence).

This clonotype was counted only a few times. The CDR3 loop reads CSVDSPNEQFF. CDR3 nucleotide sequence: TGCAGCGTTGACTCTCCCAATGAGCAGTTCTTC. The V and J genes are TRBV29-1 and TRBJ2-1; D not resolved. Germline V lookup: CDR1 SQVTM, CDR2 ANQGSEA. V gave up 3 bases and J gave up 6 bases, with 6 bases separating them. The CDR3 length is 11 residues.